What follows describes a single T cell receptor (beta chain). Its antigen is undetermined. The sample's time point: week 11, during vaccination. Doses comprised 300 ug of mutant IDH1 20-mer peptide each, plus topical imiquimod. Each donor presented with a new WHO grade 3 or 4 astrocytoma that tested IDH1-mutant and showed ATRX loss. This entry comes from a study of a mutant IDH1 vaccine in newly diagnosed glioma. In the study overall: The study gave patients eight vaccinations in weeks 1, 3, 5, 7, 11, 15, 19, 23. Beginning 4-6 weeks after radiotherapy alone, or with temozolomide cycles, vaccination took place. Treated patients, approximately 60% male and 37.5% female, averaged about 42 years of age.

The CDR3 is 12 amino acids. The V end lost 0 bases, the J end lost 6 bases, and 3 bases lay between the germline ends. Germline CDR1 and CDR2: MGHRA and YSYEKL. Libraries were prepared by immunoSEQ multiplex PCR; TCRdb keeps only in-frame clonotypes and omits some of them. The sample holds roughly 22,000 clones; about 90% are singletons and the top ten take 5.7%. The receptor was isolated from a woman aged 40 to 50 with glioma. Sample: PBMCs, taken from a glioma patient whose treatment included an IDH1 peptide vaccine. The J gene is TRBJ2-1, the V gene TRBV4-1; D gene unclear. The CDR3: CASSQDSNEQFF. The CDR3 DNA sequence: TGCGCCAGCAGCCAAGACTCCAATGAGCAGTTCTTC.